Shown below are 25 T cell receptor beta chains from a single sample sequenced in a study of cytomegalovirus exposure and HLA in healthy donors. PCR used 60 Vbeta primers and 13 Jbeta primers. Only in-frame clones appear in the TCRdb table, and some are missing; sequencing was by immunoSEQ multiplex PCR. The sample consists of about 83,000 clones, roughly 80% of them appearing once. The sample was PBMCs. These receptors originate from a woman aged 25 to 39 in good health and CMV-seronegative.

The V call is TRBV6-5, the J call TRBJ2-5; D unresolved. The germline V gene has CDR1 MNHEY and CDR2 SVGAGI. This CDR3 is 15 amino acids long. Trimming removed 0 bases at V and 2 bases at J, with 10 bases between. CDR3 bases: TGTGCCAGCAGTTACTCCGTGACTTTACAAGAGACCCAGTACTTC. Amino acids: CASSYSVTLQETQYF.

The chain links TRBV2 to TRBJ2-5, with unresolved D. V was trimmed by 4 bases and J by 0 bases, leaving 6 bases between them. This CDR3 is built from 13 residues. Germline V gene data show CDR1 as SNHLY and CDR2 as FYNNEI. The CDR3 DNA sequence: TGTGCCAGCAGTGGTCAGGACCAAGAGACCCAGTACTTC. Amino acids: CASSGQDQETQYF. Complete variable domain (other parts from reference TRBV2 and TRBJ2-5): EPEVTQTPSHQVTQMGQEVILRCVPISNHLYFYWYRQILGQKVEFLVSFYNNEISEKSEIFDDQFSVERPDGSNFTLKIRSTKLEDSAMYFCASSGQDQETQYFGPGTRLLVL.

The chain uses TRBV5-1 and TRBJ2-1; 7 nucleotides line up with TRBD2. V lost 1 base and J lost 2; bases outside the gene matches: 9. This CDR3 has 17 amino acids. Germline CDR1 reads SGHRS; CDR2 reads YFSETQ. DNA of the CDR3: TGCGCCAGCAGCTTGCTTGCGGGAGCCACAACCTACAATGAGCAGTTCTTC. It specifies CASSLLAGATTYNEQFF.

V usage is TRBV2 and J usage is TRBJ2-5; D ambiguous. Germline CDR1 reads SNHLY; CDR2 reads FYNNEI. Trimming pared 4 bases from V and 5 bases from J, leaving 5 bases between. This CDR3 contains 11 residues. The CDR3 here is CASSVSETQYF. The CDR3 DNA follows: TGTGCCAGCAGTGTTTCGGAGACCCAGTACTTC.

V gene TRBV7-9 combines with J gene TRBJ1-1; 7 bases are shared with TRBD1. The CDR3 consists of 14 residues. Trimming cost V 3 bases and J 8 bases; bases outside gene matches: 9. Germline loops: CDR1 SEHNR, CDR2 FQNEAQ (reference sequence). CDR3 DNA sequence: TGTGCCAGCAGCTTCTACTACAGGGGATTAGAAGCTTTCTTT. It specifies CASSFYYRGLEAFF. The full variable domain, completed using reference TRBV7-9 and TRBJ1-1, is DTGVSQNPRHKITKRGQNVTFRCDPISEHNRLYWYRQTLGQGPEFLTYFQNEAQLEKSRLLSDRFSAERPKGSFSTLEIQRTEQGDSAMYLCASSFYYRGLEAFFGQGTRLTVV.

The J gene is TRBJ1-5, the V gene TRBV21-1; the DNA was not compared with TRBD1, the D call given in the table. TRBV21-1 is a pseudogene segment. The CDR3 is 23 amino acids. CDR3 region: CASSSRKSGPEGTVRYSNQPQHF. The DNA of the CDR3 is TGTGCCAGCAGCTCCAGAAAGTCTGGCCCCGAGGGGACAGTCAGATATAGCAATCAGCCCCAGCATTTT.

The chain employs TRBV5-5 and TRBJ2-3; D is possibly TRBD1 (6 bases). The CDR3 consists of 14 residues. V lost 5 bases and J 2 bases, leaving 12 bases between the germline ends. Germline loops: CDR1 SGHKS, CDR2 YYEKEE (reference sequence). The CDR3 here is CASSAQGSTDTQYF. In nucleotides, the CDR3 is TGTGCCAGCAGTGCGCAGGGGTCCACAGATACGCAGTATTTT. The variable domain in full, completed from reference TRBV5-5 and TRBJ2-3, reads DAGVTQSPTHLIKTRGQQVTLRCSPISGHKSVSWYQQVLGQGPQFIFQYYEKEERGRGNFPDRFSARQFPNYSSELNVNALLLGDSALYLCASSAQGSTDTQYFGPGTRLTVL.

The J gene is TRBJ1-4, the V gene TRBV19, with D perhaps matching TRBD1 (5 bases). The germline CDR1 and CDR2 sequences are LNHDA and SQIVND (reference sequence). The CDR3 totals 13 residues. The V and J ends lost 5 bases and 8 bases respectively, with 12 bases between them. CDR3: CASSVQAAEKLFF. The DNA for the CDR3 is TGTGCCAGTAGTGTACAGGCGGCGGAAAAACTGTTTTTT.

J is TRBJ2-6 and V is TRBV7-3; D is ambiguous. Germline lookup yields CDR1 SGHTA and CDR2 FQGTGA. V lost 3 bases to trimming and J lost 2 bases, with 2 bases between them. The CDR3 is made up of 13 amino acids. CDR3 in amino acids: CASSFTGANVLTF. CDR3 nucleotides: TGTGCCAGCAGCTTCACTGGGGCCAACGTCCTGACTTTC.

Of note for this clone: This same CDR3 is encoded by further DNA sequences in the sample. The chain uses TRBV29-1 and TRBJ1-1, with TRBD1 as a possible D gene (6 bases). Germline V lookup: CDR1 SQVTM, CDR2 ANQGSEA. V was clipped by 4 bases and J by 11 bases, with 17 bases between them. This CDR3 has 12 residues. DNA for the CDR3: TGCAGCGTTGTCTCAGGGGCAACTCAGGCTTTCTTT. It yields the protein CSVVSGATQAFF.

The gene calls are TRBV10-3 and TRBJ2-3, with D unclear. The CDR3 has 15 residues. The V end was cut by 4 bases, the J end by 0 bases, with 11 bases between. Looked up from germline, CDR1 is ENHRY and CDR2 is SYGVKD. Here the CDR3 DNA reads TGTGCCATCAGTGTGCGGCGCACTAGCACAGATACGCAGTATTTT. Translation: CAISVRRTSTDTQYF.

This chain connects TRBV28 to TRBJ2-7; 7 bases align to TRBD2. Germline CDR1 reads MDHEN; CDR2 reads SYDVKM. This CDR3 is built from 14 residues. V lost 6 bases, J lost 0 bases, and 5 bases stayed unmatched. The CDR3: CASRRGGGSYEQYF. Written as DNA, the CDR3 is TGTGCCAGCAGGAGGGGCGGGGGCTCCTACGAGCAGTACTTC.

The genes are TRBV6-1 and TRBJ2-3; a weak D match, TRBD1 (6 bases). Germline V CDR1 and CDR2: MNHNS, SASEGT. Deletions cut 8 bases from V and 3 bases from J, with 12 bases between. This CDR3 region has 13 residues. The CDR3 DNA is TGTGCCAGCGCAGGGGACGGGACAGATACGCAGTATTTT. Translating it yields CASAGDGTDTQYF.

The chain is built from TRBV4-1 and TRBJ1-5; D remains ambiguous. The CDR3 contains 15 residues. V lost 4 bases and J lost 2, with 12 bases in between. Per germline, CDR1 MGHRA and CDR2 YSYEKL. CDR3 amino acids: CASSPERKGNQPQHF. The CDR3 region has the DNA TGCGCCAGCAGCCCAGAGCGGAAGGGCAATCAGCCCCAGCATTTT.

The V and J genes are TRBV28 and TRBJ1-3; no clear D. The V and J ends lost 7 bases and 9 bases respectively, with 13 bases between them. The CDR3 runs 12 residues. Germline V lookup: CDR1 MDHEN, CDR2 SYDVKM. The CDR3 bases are TGTGCCAGCACATATCGTTTCGGCACCATATATTTT. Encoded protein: CASTYRFGTIYF.

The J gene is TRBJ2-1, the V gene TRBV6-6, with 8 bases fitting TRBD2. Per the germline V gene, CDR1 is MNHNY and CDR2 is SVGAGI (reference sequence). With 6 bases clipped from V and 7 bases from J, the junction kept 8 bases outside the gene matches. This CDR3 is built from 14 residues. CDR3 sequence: CASSHTGTRNEQFF. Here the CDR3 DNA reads TGTGCCAGCAGCCACACTGGGACTAGGAATGAGCAGTTCTTC.

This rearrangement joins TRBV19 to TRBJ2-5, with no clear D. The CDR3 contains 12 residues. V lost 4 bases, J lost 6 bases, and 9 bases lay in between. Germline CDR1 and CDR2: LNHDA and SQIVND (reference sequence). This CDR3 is CASSNNRQTQYF. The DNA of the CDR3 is TGTGCCAGTAGTAATAACAGACAGACCCAGTACTTC. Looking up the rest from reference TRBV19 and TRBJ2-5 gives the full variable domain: DGGITQSPKYLFRKEGQNVTLSCEQNLNHDAMYWYRQDPGQGLRLIYYSQIVNDFQKGDIAEGYSVSREKKESFPLTVTSAQKNPTAFYLCASSNNRQTQYFGPGTRLLVL.

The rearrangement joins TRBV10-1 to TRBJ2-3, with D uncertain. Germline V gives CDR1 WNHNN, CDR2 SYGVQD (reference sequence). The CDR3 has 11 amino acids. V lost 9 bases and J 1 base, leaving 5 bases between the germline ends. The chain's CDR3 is CARAGTDTQYF. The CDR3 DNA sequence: TGCGCCAGGGCAGGCACAGATACGCAGTATTTT.

The CDR3, as DNA: TGTGCCAGCACACTTGACGGGGGGGCCAACGTCCTGACTTTC. It encodes CASTLDGGANVLTF. The rearrangement joins TRBV9 to TRBJ2-6; D not certain. V was clipped by 6 bases and J by 4 bases, with 11 bases between them. This CDR3 region has 14 residues. Germline V gives CDR1 SGDLS, CDR2 YYNGEE.

The CDR3 coding sequence is TGTGCCAGCAGCGCGGGACAGGTTTTTACTGGGGCCAACGTCCTGACTTTC. Its protein product is CASSAGQVFTGANVLTF. The chain combines TRBV27 with TRBJ2-6, with TRBD1 matching 8 bases. V dropped 6 bases and J dropped 2; count of bases not matched to a gene: 9. Germline CDR1 is MNHEY and CDR2 is SMNVEV (reference sequence). CDR3 length: 17 residues.

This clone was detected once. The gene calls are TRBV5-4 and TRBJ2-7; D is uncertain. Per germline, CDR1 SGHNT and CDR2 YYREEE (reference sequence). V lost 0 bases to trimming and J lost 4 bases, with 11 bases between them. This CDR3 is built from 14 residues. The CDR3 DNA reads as TGTGCCAGCAGCTTGGCTCTAGTAGGTTACGAGCAGTACTTC. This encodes CASSLALVGYEQYF.

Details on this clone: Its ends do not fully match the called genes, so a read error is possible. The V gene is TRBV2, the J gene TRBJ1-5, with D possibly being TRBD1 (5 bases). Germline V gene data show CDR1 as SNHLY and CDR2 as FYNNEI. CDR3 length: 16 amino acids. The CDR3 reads CASSDPSGRVGQPQHF. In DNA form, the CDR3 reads TGTGCCAGTAGTGATCCCTCTGGCAGGGTAGGTCAGCCCCAGCATTTT.

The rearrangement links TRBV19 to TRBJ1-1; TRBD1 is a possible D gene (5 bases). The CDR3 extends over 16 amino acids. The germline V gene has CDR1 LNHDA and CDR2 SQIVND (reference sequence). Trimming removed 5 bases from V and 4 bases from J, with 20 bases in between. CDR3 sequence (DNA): TGTGCCAGTAGTCGACAGAACCCAGTTAAGAGCACTGAAGCTTTCTTT. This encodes CASSRQNPVKSTEAFF.

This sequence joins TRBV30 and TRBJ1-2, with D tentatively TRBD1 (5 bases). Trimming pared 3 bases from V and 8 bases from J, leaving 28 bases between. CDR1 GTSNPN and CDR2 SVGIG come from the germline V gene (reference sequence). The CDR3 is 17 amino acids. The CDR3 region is CAWRPRGEELPRLGYTF. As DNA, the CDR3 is TGTGCCTGGAGACCCAGAGGGGAGGAACTCCCGCGTCTCGGCTACACCTTC.

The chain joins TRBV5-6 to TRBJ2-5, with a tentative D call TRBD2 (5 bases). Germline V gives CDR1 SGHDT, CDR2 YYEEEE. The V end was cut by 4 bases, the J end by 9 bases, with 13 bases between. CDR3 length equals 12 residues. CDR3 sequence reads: CASSGPSRSQYF. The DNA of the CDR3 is TGTGCCAGCAGCGGCCCTAGCCGCTCCCAGTACTTC.